This T cell receptor (beta chain) was obtained from a study of a mutant IDH1 vaccine in newly diagnosed glioma. About the research overall: Onset of vaccination occurred 4-6 weeks following radiotherapy alone, or with temozolomide cycles. Treated patients had a mean age of roughly 40 years and an approximately 62% male, about 40% female split. Beforehand, treatment had been radiotherapy, temozolomide, or both; the majority received both.

Time point described: week 11, during vaccination. Each vaccine dose was 300 ug of mutant IDH1 20-mer peptide, with topical imiquimod. The method was immunoSEQ multiplex PCR; TCRdb's version includes in-frame clones alone and lacks a portion of them. Of about 110,000 clones detected, about 90% appear once; the ten largest clones hold roughly 0.55%. Deletions cut 4 bases from V and 0 bases from J, with 9 bases between. The CDR3 totals 14 residues. CDR1 is KGHSH, CDR2 LQKENI, per germline. About this clone: Its antigen is not identified.

The sample in question was PBMCs, obtained from a glioma patient whose treatment included an IDH1 peptide vaccine. V and J are TRBV18 and TRBJ2-5; D ambiguous. The sequence came from a woman in her forties or fifties with glioma. CDR3 region: CASSHNRDQETQYF. The DNA of the CDR3 is TGTGCCAGCTCACACAACCGGGACCAAGAGACCCAGTACTTC. The full variable domain, with the rest looked up from reference TRBV18 and TRBJ2-5, is NAGVMQNPRHLVRRRGQEARLRCSPMKGHSHVYWYRQLPEEGLKFMVYLQKENIIDESGMPKERFSAEFPKEGPSILRIQQVVRGDSAAYFCASSHNRDQETQYFGPGTRLLVL.